This T cell receptor beta chain came from a study of beta chain features in type 1 diabetes. Study-level background: Patients looked much like healthy donors when it came to age, gender and cell yields. General observations from the study: The similarity of naive, central memory and Treg TCRB repertoires appeared greater among patients than among healthy donors.

Details on this clone: Antigen unknown.

J gave up 4 bases and V 3 bases, and 4 bases lay outside the gene matches. The length of the CDR3 is 16 residues. Germline values: CDR1 LNHDA, CDR2 SQIVND (reference sequence). The authors reverse transcribed all of the isolated RNA, so sequencing captured expressed TCRB transcripts. Profiled with immunoSEQ multiplex PCR; TCRdb holds only in-frame clones, not every one. Of about 620,000 clones listed, roughly a sixth were seen once; the top ten hold about 0.093%. Naive, central memory, regulatory and stem cell-like memory cells within the CD4+ compartment were sorted using CD45RO/CCR7/CD25/CD127/CD95/CD27. Every sorted population was more than 95% pure.

The sequence was collected from a man aged 18 to 29 in good health. The V gene is TRBV19, the J gene TRBJ2-1; 12 bases agree with TRBD2. Material for sequencing was naive CD4+ T cells from blood. CDR3 sequence (DNA): TGTGCCAGTAGTATCCTAGCGGGAGGGGCGTACAATGAGCAGTTCTTC. This sequence encodes CASSILAGGAYNEQFF.